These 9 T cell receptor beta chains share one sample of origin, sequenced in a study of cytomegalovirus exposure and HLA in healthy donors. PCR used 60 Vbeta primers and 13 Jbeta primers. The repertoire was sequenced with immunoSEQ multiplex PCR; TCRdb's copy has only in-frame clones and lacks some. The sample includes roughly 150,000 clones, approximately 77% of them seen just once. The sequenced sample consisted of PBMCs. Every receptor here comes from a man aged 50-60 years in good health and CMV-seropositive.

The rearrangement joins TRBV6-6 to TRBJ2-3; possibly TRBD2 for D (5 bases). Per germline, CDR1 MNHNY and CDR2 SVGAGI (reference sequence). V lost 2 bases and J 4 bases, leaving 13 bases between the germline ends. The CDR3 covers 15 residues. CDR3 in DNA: TGTGCCAGCAGTTACCTTACTAGTCACCCAGATACGCAGTATTTT. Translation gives CASSYLTSHPDTQYF.

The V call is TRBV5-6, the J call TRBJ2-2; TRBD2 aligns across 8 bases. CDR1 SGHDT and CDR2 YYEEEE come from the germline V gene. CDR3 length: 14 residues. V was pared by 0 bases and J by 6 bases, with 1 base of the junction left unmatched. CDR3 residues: CASSLGSGAGELFF. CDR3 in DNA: TGTGCCAGCAGCTTGGGTAGCGGGGCCGGGGAGCTGTTTTTT. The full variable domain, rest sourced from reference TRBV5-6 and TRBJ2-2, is DAGVTQSPTHLIKTRGQQVTLRCSPKSGHDTVSWYQQALGQGPQFIFQYYEEEERQRGNFPDRFSGHQFPNYSSELNVNALLLGDSALYLCASSLGSGAGELFFGEGSRLTVL.

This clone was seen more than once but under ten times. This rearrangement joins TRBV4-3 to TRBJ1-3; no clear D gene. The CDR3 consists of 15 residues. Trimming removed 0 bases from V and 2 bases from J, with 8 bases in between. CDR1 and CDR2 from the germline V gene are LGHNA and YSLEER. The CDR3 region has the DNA TGCGCCAGCAGCCAAGATGTACAAGCTGGAAACACCATATATTTT. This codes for CASSQDVQAGNTIYF.

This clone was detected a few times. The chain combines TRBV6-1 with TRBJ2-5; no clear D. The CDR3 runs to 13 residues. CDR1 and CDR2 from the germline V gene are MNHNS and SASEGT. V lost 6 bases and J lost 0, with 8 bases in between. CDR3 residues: CASRSSDQETQYF. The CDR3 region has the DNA TGTGCCAGCAGGTCCTCGGACCAAGAGACCCAGTACTTC.

The CDR3 loop is CASSSRGTRQETQYF. DNA of the CDR3: TGTGCCAGCAGTAGTCGCGGGACCAGACAAGAGACCCAGTACTTC. This chain links TRBV27 with TRBJ2-5, with D maybe TRBD2 (6 bases). Germline V gives CDR1 MNHEY, CDR2 SMNVEV (reference sequence). The CDR3 length is 15 residues. Trimming pared 5 bases from V and 2 bases from J, leaving 15 bases between.

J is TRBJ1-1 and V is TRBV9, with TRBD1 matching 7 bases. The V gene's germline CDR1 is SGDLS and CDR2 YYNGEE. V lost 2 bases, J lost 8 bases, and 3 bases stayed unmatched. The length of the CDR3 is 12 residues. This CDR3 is CASSVSTGEAFF. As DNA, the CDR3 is TGTGCCAGCAGCGTCTCGACAGGGGAAGCTTTCTTT.

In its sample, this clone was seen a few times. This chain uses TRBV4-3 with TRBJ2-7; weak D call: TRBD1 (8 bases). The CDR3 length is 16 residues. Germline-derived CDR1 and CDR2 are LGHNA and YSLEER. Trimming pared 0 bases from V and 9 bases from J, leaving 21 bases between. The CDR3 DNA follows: TGCGCCAGCAGCCAAGATCGGACAGGGCTACCGGGGGGGCAGTACTTC. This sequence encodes CASSQDRTGLPGGQYF.

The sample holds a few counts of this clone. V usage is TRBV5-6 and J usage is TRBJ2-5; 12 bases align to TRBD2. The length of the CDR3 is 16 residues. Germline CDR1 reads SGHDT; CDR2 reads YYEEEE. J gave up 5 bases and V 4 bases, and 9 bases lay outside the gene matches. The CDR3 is CASSLPSGGARETQYF. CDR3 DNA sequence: TGTGCCAGCAGCCTCCCTAGCGGGGGGGCCCGGGAGACCCAGTACTTC. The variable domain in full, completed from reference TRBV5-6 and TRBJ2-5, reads DAGVTQSPTHLIKTRGQQVTLRCSPKSGHDTVSWYQQALGQGPQFIFQYYEEEERQRGNFPDRFSGHQFPNYSSELNVNALLLGDSALYLCASSLPSGGARETQYFGPGTRLLVL.

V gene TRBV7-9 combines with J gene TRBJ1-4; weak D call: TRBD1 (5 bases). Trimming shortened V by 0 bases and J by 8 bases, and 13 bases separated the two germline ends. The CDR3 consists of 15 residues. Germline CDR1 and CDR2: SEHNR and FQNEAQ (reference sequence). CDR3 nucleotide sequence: TGTGCCAGCAGCTTAGCCCAGGGTTTAGGGGAAAAACTGTTTTTT. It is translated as CASSLAQGLGEKLFF.